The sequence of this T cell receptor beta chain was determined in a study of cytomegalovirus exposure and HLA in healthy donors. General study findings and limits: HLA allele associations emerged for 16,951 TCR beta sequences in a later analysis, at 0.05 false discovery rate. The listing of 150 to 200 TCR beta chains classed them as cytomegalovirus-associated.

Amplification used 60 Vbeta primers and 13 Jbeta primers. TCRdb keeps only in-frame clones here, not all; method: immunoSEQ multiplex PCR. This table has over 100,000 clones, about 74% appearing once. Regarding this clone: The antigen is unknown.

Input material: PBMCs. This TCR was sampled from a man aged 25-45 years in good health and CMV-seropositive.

The CDR3 loop reads CASSLLQGAYQPQHF. CDR3 coding DNA: TGTGCCAGTAGTTTGTTACAGGGGGCTTACCAGCCCCAGCATTTT. The gene calls are TRBV19 and TRBJ1-5; TRBD1 matches at 9 bases. J lost 7 bases, V lost 5 bases, and 9 bases had no gene match. The CDR3 has 15 amino acids. CDR1 LNHDA and CDR2 SQIVND come from the germline V gene (reference sequence). The variable domain in full, completed from reference TRBV19 and TRBJ1-5, reads DGGITQSPKYLFRKEGQNVTLSCEQNLNHDAMYWYRQDPGQGLRLIYYSQIVNDFQKGDIAEGYSVSREKKESFPLTVTSAQKNPTAFYLCASSLLQGAYQPQHFGDGTRLSIL.